These 18 T cell receptor beta chains were sequenced from one sample in a study of T-cell memory formation after mild COVID-19. TCRdb passed the 5' RACE reads through MiXCR, listing each CDR3 protein once. Of tens of thousands of distinct CDR3 sequences listed, over 15% are singletons. Sequencing was performed on PBMCs or a T cell subset sorted from them (not recorded which). These receptors all stem from an adult woman who had mild COVID-19 (a few samples of this study predate the infection). Cell type and time point are not known.

This clonotype came up a few times. The chain's CDR3 is CAWSVGSRNEQFF. CDR3 coding DNA: TGTGCCTGGAGTGTAGGGTCAAGGAATGAGCAGTTCTTC. The rearrangement links TRBV30 to TRBJ2-1; D is undetermined. The CDR3 extends over 13 amino acids. The germline V gene has CDR1 GTSNPN and CDR2 SVGIG (reference sequence). The V and J ends lost 0 bases and 7 bases respectively, with 10 bases between them.

The V call is TRBV20-1, the J call TRBJ1-2; no definite D call. CDR3 size: 13 residues. V was shortened by 5 bases and J by 7 bases, with 17 bases between the two germline ends. Germline V gene data show CDR1 as DFQATT and CDR2 as SNEGSKA (reference sequence). CDR3 sequence reads: CSASTPGSSGYTF. The CDR3 DNA reads TGCAGTGCTTCAACCCCTGGGTCCTCTGGCTACACCTTC.

J is TRBJ2-7 and V is TRBV20-1; 8 bases are shared with TRBD1. V gave up 5 bases and J gave up 2 bases; unmatched junction bases: 11. CDR1 and CDR2 (germline): DFQATT, SNEGSKA (reference sequence). CDR3 length: 15 amino acids. The CDR3 loop is CSAGPLGQVAYEQYF. For the CDR3, the DNA is TGCAGTGCTGGACCCCTGGGACAGGTAGCCTACGAGCAGTACTTC.

In this sample, this clonotype turned up a few times. V and J are TRBV30 and TRBJ2-1, with D unresolved. Germline CDR1 GTSNPN, CDR2 SVGIG (reference sequence). V shed 2 bases and J shed 9 bases, with 5 bases lying between them. The CDR3 has 10 residues. CDR3: CAWSTLEQFF. The CDR3 DNA reads TGTGCCTGGAGTACCCTTGAGCAGTTCTTC.

The table lists this clonotype with a few counts. The V and J genes are TRBV7-8 and TRBJ2-3, with 10 nucleotides matching TRBD2. The CDR3 is 17 amino acids. The V gene's germline CDR1 is SGHVS and CDR2 FQNEAQ. The V and J ends lost 4 bases and 4 bases, in that order; junction bases with no gene match: 11. DNA for the CDR3: TGTGCCAGCAGCTCCTTATTAGCGGGAGGTATCCCAGATACGCAGTATTTT. This encodes CASSSLLAGGIPDTQYF.

In its sample, this clonotype was seen a few times. The chain links TRBV5-6 to TRBJ2-7, with 12 bases fitting TRBD2. There are 16 residues in the CDR3. Germline trimming cut 3 bases from V and 3 bases from J; bases unmatched to any gene: 7. Germline V CDR1 and CDR2: SGHDT, YYEEEE. The CDR3 here is CASSSGLAGWDYEQYF. The CDR3 region has the DNA TGTGCCAGCAGCTCTGGACTAGCGGGATGGGACTACGAGCAGTACTTC.

The chain employs TRBV7-8 and TRBJ1-1, with 9 bases that match TRBD1. Germline trimming cut 2 bases from V and 4 bases from J; bases unmatched to any gene: 8. The CDR3 sequence is 16 residues long. Germline V CDR1 and CDR2: SGHVS, FQNEAQ. The CDR3 nucleotides read TGTGCCAGCAGCTTACATGTGACAGGGGGTGGCACTGAAGCTTTCTTT. Translating it yields CASSLHVTGGGTEAFF.

This clonotype showed up just a few times. V usage is TRBV5-6 and J usage is TRBJ2-4, with a tentative D call TRBD1 (6 bases). The V gene's germline CDR1 is SGHDT and CDR2 YYEEEE. The CDR3 is made up of 16 amino acids. Trimming stripped 0 bases from V and 0 bases from J, with 10 bases between. CDR3 sequence: CASSLGQGIAKNIQYF. In nucleotides, the CDR3 is TGTGCCAGCAGCTTGGGGCAGGGGATAGCCAAAAACATTCAGTACTTC. Full variable domain (outside the CDR3, taken from reference TRBV5-6 and TRBJ2-4): DAGVTQSPTHLIKTRGQQVTLRCSPKSGHDTVSWYQQALGQGPQFIFQYYEEEERQRGNFPDRFSGHQFPNYSSELNVNALLLGDSALYLCASSLGQGIAKNIQYFGAGTRLSVL.

This clonotype appeared a few times. J is TRBJ2-7 and V is TRBV20-1; 12 bases match TRBD2. The CDR3 length is 16 residues. CDR1 DFQATT and CDR2 SNEGSKA come from the germline V gene (reference sequence). The V and J ends lost 5 bases and 6 bases, in that order; junction bases with no gene match: 14. The DNA for the CDR3 is TGCAGTGCTTCCGGGACTAGCGGGTGGCGGTCAAGCGAGCAGTACTTC. This sequence encodes CSASGTSGWRSSEQYF.

The CDR3 DNA reads as TGCAGCGTTGAAGACCCTAGCGGGAGTATCAATGAGCAGTTCTTC. Protein product: CSVEDPSGSINEQFF. The rearrangement joins TRBV29-1 to TRBJ2-1; TRBD2 matches at 10 bases. The CDR3 runs 15 residues. V shed 0 bases and J 6 bases; nucleotides not matched to a gene: 5. CDR1 and CDR2 (germline): SQVTM, ANQGSEA.

This clonotype was picked up a small number of times. CDR3 protein: CASSLDGGTEAFF. DNA of the CDR3: TGTGCCAGCAGCTTAGATGGGGGGACTGAAGCTTTCTTT. The chain combines TRBV7-9 with TRBJ1-1; D perhaps matches TRBD1 (5 bases). Germline V gene data show CDR1 as SEHNR and CDR2 as FQNEAQ (reference sequence). V was clipped by 1 base and J by 5 bases, with 8 bases between them. The CDR3 sequence is 13 residues long.

This clonotype was observed a handful of times. V is TRBV6-5 and J is TRBJ2-7, with D unclear. The V gene lost 8 bases and the J gene lost 3 bases, with 14 bases spanning the gap. Germline loops: CDR1 MNHEY, CDR2 SVGAGI. This CDR3 spans 13 amino acids. CDR3 sequence: CASSYKINYEQYF. The CDR3 DNA reads as TGTGCCAGCTCCTATAAAATAAACTACGAGCAGTACTTC.

This chain joins TRBV7-2 and TRBJ2-1; 10 nucleotides line up with TRBD2. This CDR3 contains 18 residues. Germline CDR1 is SGHTA and CDR2 is FQGNSA. V lost 2 bases and J lost 9; bases outside the gene matches: 16. The CDR3 nucleotides are TGTGCCAGCAGCTTATGGTGGTCTAGCGGGAGTCTCGGCGGTGAGCAGTTCTTC. Its translation is CASSLWWSSGSLGGEQFF.

The chain recombines TRBV5-6 with TRBJ1-2, with a weak D call TRBD1 (6 bases). This CDR3 region has 16 residues. The germline gives CDR1 SGHDT, CDR2 YYEEEE. V was shortened by 4 bases and J by 2 bases, with 18 bases between the two germline ends. This CDR3 reads CASSTTGQRLNYGYTF. The CDR3 DNA reads as TGTGCCAGCAGCACAACGGGACAAAGACTGAACTATGGCTACACCTTC.

This chain uses TRBV20-1 with TRBJ2-2; 7 bases match TRBD2. The CDR3 loop spans 15 amino acids. CDR1 and CDR2 from the germline V gene are DFQATT and SNEGSKA (reference sequence). Losses at the gene ends were 3 bases for V and 7 bases for J; bases not matched to a gene: 11. CDR3 residues: CSASGRENSVGELFF. The CDR3 bases are TGCAGTGCTAGTGGGCGGGAGAACTCGGTCGGGGAGCTGTTTTTT.

This clonotype was recorded a few times. The chain couples TRBV7-9 to TRBJ2-7, with 9 bases identical to TRBD2. There are 14 residues in the CDR3. V shed 2 bases, J shed 7 bases, and the junction held 6 bases outside the gene matches. Germline V lookup: CDR1 SEHNR, CDR2 FQNEAQ (reference sequence). This CDR3 is CASSLSLAGVEQYF. The CDR3 DNA is TGTGCCAGCAGCTTAAGTTTAGCGGGGGTTGAGCAGTACTTC.

On this clonotype: Sequence at one end of the junction differs from germline and may be a read error. In nucleotides, the CDR3 is TGCAGTGCAGGAGGGGGCTCCGACGAGCAGTACTTC. Translating gives CSAGGGSDEQYF. The J gene is TRBJ2-7, the V gene TRBV20-1; TRBD1 might be the D (7 bases). This CDR3 region has 12 residues. Germline V gene lookup returns CDR1 DFQATT and CDR2 SNEGSKA (reference sequence).

The table lists this clonotype with a few counts. The rearrangement joins TRBV29-1 to TRBJ2-1; 8 positions agree with TRBD2. Trimming took 7 bases from V and 3 from J; bases not matched to a gene: 8. The CDR3 totals 14 residues. Germline V gives CDR1 SQVTM, CDR2 ANQGSEA. The CDR3 sequence: CSALGLADYNEQFF. CDR3 DNA: TGCAGCGCCCTAGGACTAGCAGACTACAATGAGCAGTTCTTC.